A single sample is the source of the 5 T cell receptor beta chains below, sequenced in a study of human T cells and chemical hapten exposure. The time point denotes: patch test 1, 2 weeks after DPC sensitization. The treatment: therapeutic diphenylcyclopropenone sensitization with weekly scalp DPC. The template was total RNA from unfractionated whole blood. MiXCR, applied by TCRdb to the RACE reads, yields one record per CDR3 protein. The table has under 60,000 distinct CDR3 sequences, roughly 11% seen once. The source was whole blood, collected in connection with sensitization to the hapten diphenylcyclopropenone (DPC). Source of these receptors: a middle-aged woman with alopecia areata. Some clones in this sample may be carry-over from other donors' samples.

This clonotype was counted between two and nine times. The CDR3 here is CASSPVGTGPHEQYF. The CDR3 coding sequence is TGTGCCAGCAGCCCCGTCGGGACAGGTCCCCACGAGCAGTACTTC. The V gene is TRBV7-2, the J gene TRBJ2-7, with 8 nucleotides matching TRBD1. Germline assignment: CDR1 SGHTA and CDR2 FQGNSA. This CDR3 has 15 residues. V shed 5 bases and J 5 bases; nucleotides not matched to a gene: 11.

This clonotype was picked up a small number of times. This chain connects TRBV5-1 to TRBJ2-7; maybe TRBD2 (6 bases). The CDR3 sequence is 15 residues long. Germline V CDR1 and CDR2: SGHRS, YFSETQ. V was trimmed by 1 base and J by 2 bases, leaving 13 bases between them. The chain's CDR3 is CASSLSEGGPYEQYF. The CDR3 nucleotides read TGCGCCAGCAGCTTGAGCGAGGGAGGCCCCTACGAGCAGTACTTC. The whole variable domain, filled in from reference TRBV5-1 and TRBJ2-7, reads KAGVTQTPRYLIKTRGQQVTLSCSPISGHRSVSWYQQTPGQGLQFLFEYFSETQRNKGNFPGRFSGRQFSNSRSEMNVSTLELGDSALYLCASSLSEGGPYEQYFGPGTRLTVT.

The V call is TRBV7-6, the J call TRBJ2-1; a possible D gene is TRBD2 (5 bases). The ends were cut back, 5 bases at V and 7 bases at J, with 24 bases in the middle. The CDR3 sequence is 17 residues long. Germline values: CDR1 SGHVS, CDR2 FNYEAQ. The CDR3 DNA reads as TGTGCCAGCAGCACCCAGAGGACTGGTTTCGTCGTGAATGAGCAGTTCTTC. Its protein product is CASSTQRTGFVVNEQFF. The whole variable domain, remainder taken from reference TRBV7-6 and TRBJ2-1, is GAGVSQSPRYKVTKRGQDVALRCDPISGHVSLYWYRQALGQGPEFLTYFNYEAQQDKSGLPNDRFSAERPEGSISTLTIQRTEQRDSAMYRCASSTQRTGFVVNEQFFGPGTRLTVL.

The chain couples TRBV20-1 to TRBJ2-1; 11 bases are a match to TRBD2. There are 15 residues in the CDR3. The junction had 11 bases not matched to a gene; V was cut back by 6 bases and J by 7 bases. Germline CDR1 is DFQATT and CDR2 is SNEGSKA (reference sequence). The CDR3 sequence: CSAVTLAGVRNEQFF. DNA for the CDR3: TGCAGTGCCGTAACACTAGCGGGAGTGAGGAATGAGCAGTTCTTC.

The CDR3 spells CASSPQRVRTDTQYF. As DNA, the CDR3 is TGTGCCAGCAGTCCCCAGCGGGTTCGCACAGATACGCAGTATTTT. The rearrangement joins TRBV12-3 or TRBV12-4 to TRBJ2-3, with a weak D call TRBD2 (6 bases). CDR3 length: 15 residues. Trimming shortened V by 5 bases and J by 1 base, and 13 bases separated the two germline ends.